This passage covers 30 T cell receptor beta chains from one sample sequenced in a study of identical twins. TCRdb passed the 5' RACE reads through MiXCR, listing each CDR3 protein once. The data show 540,000 or so distinct CDR3 sequences, around 20% seen once. Separately, the same data were catalogued under a study of yellow fever vaccine responses in identical twins.

Sequencing was carried out using CD4+ T cells sorted from blood. The source is a woman aged 18-29 years in good health.

This chain connects TRBV19 to TRBJ2-7; 8 nucleotides align to TRBD2. Per the germline V gene, CDR1 is LNHDA and CDR2 is SQIVND (reference sequence). CDR3 length: 17 amino acids. J was trimmed by 6 bases and V by 0 bases; bases with no gene match: 13. As DNA, the CDR3 is TGTGCCAGTAGTATAGACCTCAAGGTCCGGGAGGGCGGCGAGCAGTACTTC. The encoded protein is CASSIDLKVREGGEQYF.

There are a few counts of this clonotype. The rearrangement uses TRBV2 and TRBJ1-5; 7 nucleotides line up with TRBD1. CDR3 length: 15 amino acids. The germline V gene encodes CDR1 SNHLY and CDR2 FYNNEI. Trimming cost V 6 bases and J 0 bases; bases outside gene matches: 5. Here the CDR3 reads CASRTDRASNQPQHF. As DNA, the CDR3 is TGTGCCAGCAGAACCGACAGGGCTAGCAATCAGCCCCAGCATTTT.

The chain carries TRBV13 and TRBJ2-1; D might be TRBD1 or TRBD2, each matching 5 bases. This CDR3 comprises 14 residues. Between the trimmed V and J ends, which lost 6 bases and 2 bases, there was a span of 11 bases. Germline V CDR1 and CDR2: PRHDT, FYEKMQ (reference sequence). CDR3: CASSWDPPYNEQFF. Here the CDR3 DNA reads TGTGCCAGCAGTTGGGACCCGCCCTACAATGAGCAGTTCTTC.

This sequence joins TRBV9 and TRBJ1-5; D remains unclear. The CDR3 sequence is 14 residues long. The germline V gene encodes CDR1 SGDLS and CDR2 YYNGEE. V dropped 2 bases and J dropped 5 bases, with 11 bases sitting between them. The CDR3 sequence: CASSVGPGDQPQHF. In DNA, the CDR3 is TGTGCCAGCAGCGTCGGGCCAGGAGATCAGCCCCAGCATTTT.

The chain links TRBV10-1 to TRBJ2-3, with a tentative D call TRBD1 (5 bases). The germline CDR1 and CDR2 sequences are WNHNN and SYGVQD (reference sequence). This CDR3 comprises 13 residues. The V and J ends lost 2 bases and 6 bases respectively, with 9 bases between them. The CDR3 DNA follows: TGCGCCAGCAGTGAGAGGGGCTCGGATACGCAGTATTTT. Translating gives CASSERGSDTQYF.

The V and J genes are TRBV5-1 and TRBJ2-7, with 7 bases identical to TRBD1. The germline CDR1 and CDR2 sequences are SGHRS and YFSETQ. This CDR3 is 13 amino acids long. The trim removed 5 bases at V and 7 bases at J, leaving 9 bases unmatched. The CDR3 here is CASRYDRVDEQYV. The DNA of the CDR3 is TGCGCCAGCAGATACGACAGGGTGGATGAGCAGTACGTC.

This clonotype was counted only a few times. V and J are TRBV20-1 and TRBJ2-1; 9 bases are a match to TRBD1. Losses at the gene ends were 5 bases for V and 4 bases for J; bases not matched to a gene: 9. CDR1 is DFQATT, CDR2 SNEGSKA, per germline (reference sequence). The CDR3 consists of 15 residues. CDR3 amino acids: CSAPTGTGRYNEQFF. The CDR3, as DNA: TGCAGTGCTCCTACCGGGACAGGGAGGTACAATGAGCAGTTCTTC.

The V call is TRBV3-1, the J call TRBJ2-2, with 7 bases matching TRBD1. The CDR3 totals 15 residues. Per the germline V gene, CDR1 is LGHDT and CDR2 is YNNKEL (reference sequence). V was clipped by 3 bases and J by 6 bases; unmatched bases: 7. As DNA, the CDR3 is TGTGCCAGCAGCCAGGGGACAGATGGGGCCGGGGAGCTGTTTTTT. Protein sequence: CASSQGTDGAGELFF.

The chain combines TRBV12-3 or TRBV12-4 with TRBJ2-1, with 8 bases matching TRBD2. Trimming at V came to 8 bases and at J to 8 bases, leaving 8 bases not matched to a gene. CDR3 length: 13 amino acids. The CDR3 loop is CASQKREFDEQFF. As DNA, the CDR3 is TGTGCCAGCCAAAAGCGGGAGTTCGATGAGCAGTTCTTC.

This chain links TRBV6-5 with TRBJ2-7; unclear D gene. Germline V lookup: CDR1 MNHEY, CDR2 SVGAGI. V shed 3 bases and J shed 3 bases, with 9 bases lying between them. This CDR3 spans 13 amino acids. The CDR3 DNA is TGTGCCAGCAGTTATGGGTCCCACTACGAGCAGTACTTC. It yields the protein CASSYGSHYEQYF.

This clonotype was counted many times. The chain uses TRBV5-1 and TRBJ2-5; the D call may be TRBD1 or TRBD2 (5 bases each). Trimming pared 3 bases from V and 1 base from J, leaving 10 bases between. Germline loops: CDR1 SGHRS, CDR2 YFSETQ. The CDR3 consists of 14 residues. CDR3 nucleotides: TGCGCCAGCAGCTCGGGACGGCTCCAAGAGACCCAGTACTTC. This gives the protein CASSSGRLQETQYF.

This chain joins TRBV7-9 and TRBJ2-1; 11 bases agree with TRBD2. Trimming took 5 bases from V and 7 from J; bases not matched to a gene: 7. This CDR3 is 15 amino acids long. Germline CDR1 reads SEHNR; CDR2 reads FQNEAQ (reference sequence). Written as DNA, the CDR3 is TGTGCCAGCAGCGACCTAGCGGGGGGCAGAAATGAGCAGTTCTTC. Its protein product is CASSDLAGGRNEQFF.

The chain has TRBV27 and TRBJ2-7; 10 bases line up with TRBD2. Germline V gives CDR1 MNHEY, CDR2 SMNVEV (reference sequence). There are 14 residues in the CDR3. Losses at the gene ends were 5 bases for V and 4 bases for J; bases not matched to a gene: 5. CDR3 DNA: TGTGCCAGCAGTCAAAGGACTAGCGGATACGAGCAGTACTTC. This gives the protein CASSQRTSGYEQYF.

This clonotype occurred a few times. The genes are TRBV6-5 and TRBJ2-7; 8 bases are a match to TRBD2. The V gene end was trimmed by 4 bases and the J gene end by 5 bases; junction bases not matched to a gene: 7. Germline assignment: CDR1 MNHEY and CDR2 SVGAGI. The CDR3 has 14 residues. The chain's CDR3 is CASSSSGSTDEQYF. Written as DNA, the CDR3 is TGTGCCAGCAGTTCCAGCGGGAGTACCGACGAGCAGTACTTC.

The sample holds many counts of this clonotype. The genes are TRBV12-3 or TRBV12-4 and TRBJ2-2, with 12 bases lining up with TRBD2. The V segment lost 5 bases and the J segment 4 bases; nucleotides outside the gene matches: 5. CDR3 length: 16 amino acids. The CDR3 coding sequence is TGTGCCAGCAGTCTCCCTAGCGGGAGGGGCACCGGGGAGCTGTTTTTT. Protein: CASSLPSGRGTGELFF.

This chain connects TRBV5-1 to TRBJ2-1, with 14 bases fitting TRBD2. Germline CDR1 SGHRS, CDR2 YFSETQ. CDR3 length equals 16 residues. V trimming: 2 bases; J trimming: 9 bases; junction bases outside the gene matches: 7. The CDR3 region is CASSLPGTSGSSEQFF. CDR3 nucleotide sequence: TGCGCCAGCAGCTTACCCGGGACTAGCGGGAGTAGTGAGCAGTTCTTC.

Comment on this clonotype: This may come from a read error, since a much larger clone is one base off. CDR3 in amino acids: CATSGLGETQYF. The CDR3 DNA reads as TGTGCCACCAGTGGTTTGGGGGAGACCCAGTACTTC. This rearrangement joins TRBV24-1 to TRBJ2-5; D gene uncertain. In germline, CDR1 is KGHDR, CDR2 SFDVKD. CDR3 size: 12 residues.

CDR3 DNA sequence: TGCGCCAGCAGCTTGATGACAACCTATGGCTACACCTTC. Residues: CASSLMTTYGYTF. V is TRBV5-1 and J is TRBJ1-2; the D is unclear. V was pared by 1 base and J by 4 bases, with 8 bases between. Germline V gives CDR1 SGHRS, CDR2 YFSETQ. The CDR3 consists of 13 residues.

This clonotype has only a few counts. The gene calls are TRBV4-1 and TRBJ2-1, with D possibly TRBD2 on 7 matching bases. V gave up 1 base and J gave up 9 bases, with 25 bases separating them. This CDR3 is built from 18 residues. Germline V gene lookup returns CDR1 MGHRA and CDR2 YSYEKL. The CDR3 is CASSQAGDGLDGVGEQFF. The CDR3 bases are TGCGCCAGCAGCCAAGCAGGGGACGGACTAGATGGAGTTGGTGAGCAGTTCTTC.

The chain carries TRBV28 and TRBJ2-1; D not resolved. Trimming removed 6 bases at V and 5 bases at J, with 5 bases between. Germline CDR1 MDHEN, CDR2 SYDVKM. This CDR3 contains 11 residues. The CDR3 spells CASRQNNEQFF. The CDR3, as DNA: TGTGCCAGCAGGCAGAACAATGAGCAGTTCTTC.

The chain is built from TRBV5-1 and TRBJ2-5, with D perhaps TRBD1 or TRBD2 (5 bases each). The CDR3 has 15 residues. CDR1 and CDR2 from the germline V gene are SGHRS and YFSETQ. Trimming left V 3 bases short and J 2 bases short, with 14 bases between. CDR3 bases: TGCGCCAGCAGCTCCCTCGGGGCTAGTCAAGAGACCCAGTACTTC. This sequence encodes CASSSLGASQETQYF.

The chain joins TRBV5-6 to TRBJ2-1; TRBD2 aligns across 15 bases. This CDR3 region has 15 residues. V trimming: 4 bases; J trimming: 9 bases; junction bases outside the gene matches: 5. CDR1 and CDR2 from the germline V gene are SGHDT and YYEEEE. CDR3 amino acids: CASSLGLAGGFEQFF. CDR3 in DNA: TGTGCCAGCAGCCTGGGACTAGCGGGAGGTTTTGAGCAGTTCTTC.

This clonotype was observed a few times. The chain is built from TRBV9 and TRBJ2-7, with D perhaps TRBD1 (6 bases). This CDR3 has 17 residues. The ends were cut back, 0 bases at V and 6 bases at J, with 22 bases in the middle. CDR1 and CDR2 (germline): SGDLS, YYNGEE. This chain's CDR3 is CASSVGDTDPLGREQYF. The DNA for the CDR3 is TGTGCCAGCAGCGTAGGGGACACCGATCCGTTGGGCCGCGAGCAGTACTTC.

This clonotype showed up just a few times. This chain links TRBV10-3 with TRBJ2-7, with D uncertain. This CDR3 has 11 amino acids. V was clipped by 5 bases and J by 3 bases, with 5 bases between them. Germline-derived CDR1 and CDR2 are ENHRY and SYGVKD. The CDR3 DNA reads TGTGCCATCAGTTCGTACTACGAGCAGTACTTC. Amino acids: CAISSYYEQYF.

The chain joins TRBV3-1 to TRBJ2-3; 7 nucleotides line up with TRBD2. CDR1 is LGHDT and CDR2 is YNNKEL in the germline V gene (reference sequence). J gave up 4 bases and V 2 bases, and 15 bases lay outside the gene matches. CDR3 length equals 18 residues. The CDR3 spells CASSQRSQRTSSADTQYF. CDR3 nucleotide sequence: TGTGCCAGCAGCCAAAGGTCTCAACGGACTAGTAGCGCAGATACGCAGTATTTT.

J is TRBJ1-1 and V is TRBV5-1, with 8 bases fitting TRBD1. Trimming at V came to 0 bases and at J to 3 bases, leaving 1 base not matched to a gene. From germline, CDR1 is SGHRS and CDR2 YFSETQ. This CDR3 spans 14 amino acids. In DNA form, the CDR3 reads TGCGCCAGCAGCTTGGGACAGGGGTACACTGAAGCTTTCTTT. This sequence encodes CASSLGQGYTEAFF. The full variable domain, completed using reference TRBV5-1 and TRBJ1-1, is KAGVTQTPRYLIKTRGQQVTLSCSPISGHRSVSWYQQTPGQGLQFLFEYFSETQRNKGNFPGRFSGRQFSNSRSEMNVSTLELGDSALYLCASSLGQGYTEAFFGQGTRLTVV.

The chain carries TRBV4-1 and TRBJ1-2; D is uncertain. This CDR3 has 13 amino acids. The germline V and J ends were trimmed by 5 bases and 3 bases, with 10 bases remaining between them. Germline CDR1 is MGHRA and CDR2 is YSYEKL. The CDR3 region is CASSTDGHYGYTF. In nucleotides, the CDR3 is TGCGCCAGCAGCACCGACGGCCACTATGGCTACACCTTC.

With regard to this clonotype: A read error may produce the germline difference seen at one junction end. The chain recombines TRBV12-3 or TRBV12-4 with TRBJ2-3, with D uncertain. The CDR3 is 13 residues long. The CDR3 coding sequence is TGTGCCAGCAGTTTATCCAGCACAGATACGCGGTATTTT. It codes for CASSLSSTDTRYF.

This clonotype was detected a few times. The chain has TRBV10-3 and TRBJ2-3; D may be TRBD2 (6 bases). Germline V CDR1 and CDR2: ENHRY, SYGVKD. V was shortened by 0 bases and J by 4 bases, with 8 bases between the two germline ends. This CDR3 comprises 14 residues. The CDR3 protein is CAISESSGADTQYF. The CDR3 DNA sequence: TGTGCCATCAGTGAGTCGTCGGGAGCAGATACGCAGTATTTT.

This clonotype came up a few times. The gene calls are TRBV29-1 and TRBJ2-2; 8 bases map to TRBD1. Per the germline V gene, CDR1 is SQVTM and CDR2 is ANQGSEA. V dropped 2 bases and J dropped 6; count of bases not matched to a gene: 5. The CDR3 is 14 amino acids. The CDR3 nucleotides are TGCAGCGTTGAACGCAGGGGGCTATCCGGGGAGCTGTTTTTT. Translated, it gives CSVERRGLSGELFF.